This T cell receptor (beta chain) was recovered during a study of cytomegalovirus exposure and HLA in healthy donors. Across the study: The study placed around 85% of its approximately 360 genotyped donors in the Caucasian-associated ancestry cluster. Study results and caveats: The CMV antigen specificity of a few CMV-associated chains was confirmed through in vitro analysis. Near-uniform donor sequencing depth was presumed by presence/absence analyses.

The PCR ran on 60 Vbeta and 13 Jbeta primers. Produced via immunoSEQ multiplex PCR; TCRdb's table is partial and in-frame only. The table shows 150,000 to 160,000 clones, with about four fifths occurring only once. As to this clone: The target antigen is unknown.

V lost 0 bases and J lost 0, with 9 bases in between. The CDR3 length is 17 residues. Germline V lookup: CDR1 MGHRA, CDR2 YSYEKL. The gene calls are TRBV4-1 and TRBJ1-6; no reliable D call. The sequencing sample was made of PBMCs. This TCR was sampled from a man younger than 35 in good health and CMV-seronegative. CDR3 sequence: CASSQDLGSSYNSPLHF. The CDR3 coding sequence is TGCGCCAGCAGCCAAGATTTGGGGAGCTCCTATAATTCACCCCTCCACTTT.